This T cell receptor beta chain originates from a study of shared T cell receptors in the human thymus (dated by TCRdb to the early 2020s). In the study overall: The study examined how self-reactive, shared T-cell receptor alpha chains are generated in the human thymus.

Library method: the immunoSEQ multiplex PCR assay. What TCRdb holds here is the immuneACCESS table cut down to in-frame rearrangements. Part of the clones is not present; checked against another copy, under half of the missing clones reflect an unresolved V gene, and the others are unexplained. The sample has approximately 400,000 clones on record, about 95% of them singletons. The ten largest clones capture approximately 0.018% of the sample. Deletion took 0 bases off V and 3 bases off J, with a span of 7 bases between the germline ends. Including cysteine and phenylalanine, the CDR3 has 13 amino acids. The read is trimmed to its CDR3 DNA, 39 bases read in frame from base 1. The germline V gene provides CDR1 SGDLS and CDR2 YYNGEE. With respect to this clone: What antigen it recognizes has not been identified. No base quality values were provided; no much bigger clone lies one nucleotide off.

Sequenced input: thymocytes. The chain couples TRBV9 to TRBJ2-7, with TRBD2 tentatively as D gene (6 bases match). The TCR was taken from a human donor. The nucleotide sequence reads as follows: TGTGCCAGCAGCGTAGAAGCGGGCTACGAGCAGTACTTC. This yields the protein CASSVEAGYEQYF.